The rows below give T cell receptor beta chains drawn from one sample of a study of blood T cell repertoires in COVID-19. This table comes from immunoSEQ multiplex PCR, and its TCRdb copy is limited to in-frame clones, with some not included. The sample includes 450,000 to 600,000 clones, roughly 87% of them seen just once. Input material: PBMCs or T cells enriched from blood (not recorded which). The receptor source for this set is a woman younger than 35 who had recovered from COVID-19. Both conserved end residues are part of each CDR3. D genes are given only for firm matches. Size is stated for part of the rows, as once, few or many counts, or as a class when the clone is expanded.

V gene	D gene	clone size	J gene	CDR3 DNA	CDR3 protein
TRBV2	-	many	TRBJ1-2	TGTGCCAGCAGTGGAACTACCGTGGCGGGGGCAGACTATGGCTACACCTTC	CASSGTTVAGADYGYTF
TRBV5-1	TRBD1	-	TRBJ1-1	TGCGCCAGCAGCCAGGGGACAGGGGGCCAGGGCACTGAAGCTTTCTTT	CASSQGTGGQGTEAFF
TRBV5-1	TRBD2	-	TRBJ2-3	TGCGCCAGCAGCCCGTTGACTAGCGGGGGGGTAGGAGATACGCAGTATTTT	CASSPLTSGGVGDTQYF
TRBV12-3/TRBV12-4	-	-	TRBJ2-2	TGTGCCAGCAGTTTAATGGTCAGTAGGGAGCTGTTTTTT	CASSLMVSRELFF
TRBV7-9	TRBD2	-	TRBJ2-7	TGTGCCAGCAGCCCCCGGCTAGCGGGCGACGAGCAGTACTTC	CASSPRLAGDEQYF
TRBV29-1	-	-	TRBJ1-2	TGCAGCGTTGAACCCCAGGAGGGGTATGGCTACACCTTC	CSVEPQEGYGYTF
TRBV30	TRBD1	-	TRBJ1-2	TGTGCCTGGAGACCAGGGGGTGGGTATGGCTACACCTTC	CAWRPGGGYGYTF
TRBV10-3	-	-	TRBJ1-1	TGTGCCATCAGTGAGTCGGCGCAGGGCATCCCTGAAGCTTTCTTT	CAISESAQGIPEAFF
TRBV23-1	-	-	TRBJ2-2	TGCGCCAGCAGTCAATCGTGGACTCTCCATTCCAAACCCGGGGAGCTGTTTTTT	CASSQSWTLHSKPGELFF
TRBV5-1	-	-	TRBJ2-7	TGCGCCAGCAGTTTTAACGGGGAAGACGAGCAGTACTTC	CASSFNGEDEQYF
TRBV11-3	-	-	TRBJ1-1	TGTGCCAGCAGCCAACTTCCGAGGGCTTTCTTT	CASSQLPRAFF
TRBV2	-	-	TRBJ2-3	TGTGCCAGCAGCGCCGCAGGCGTTACAGGCCAAGATACGCAGTATTTT	CASSAAGVTGQDTQYF
TRBV29-1	TRBD1	-	TRBJ2-5	TGCAGCGTTGTTCCGACAGGGGGCGCAGAGACCCAGTACTTC	CSVVPTGGAETQYF
TRBV5-4	-	-	TRBJ2-4	TGTGCCAGCAGCTCTGACAGGCTAGAACCCATTCAGTACTTC	CASSSDRLEPIQYF
TRBV2	TRBD2	-	TRBJ2-2	TGTGCCAGCAACAGCGGGGGGGGAACCGGGGAGCTGTTTTTT	CASNSGGGTGELFF
TRBV7-8	-	-	TRBJ2-2	TGTGCCAGCTTACGGGACGGGGGGCGGAACACCGGGGAGCTGTTTTTT	CASLRDGGRNTGELFF
TRBV5-1	TRBD1	-	TRBJ1-1	TGCGCCAGCAGCTTCGGGACAGGGGGGAACACTGAAGCTTTCTTT	CASSFGTGGNTEAFF
TRBV28	-	-	TRBJ1-1	TGTGCCAGCAGTCCCCCACAAGGGGCGAACACTGAAGCTTTCTTT	CASSPPQGANTEAFF
TRBV5-1	-	-	TRBJ1-4	TGCGCCAGCAGCTTGGATTCCTGGGAGGGTGAAAAACTGTTTTTT	CASSLDSWEGEKLFF
TRBV19	-	once	TRBJ2-7	TGTGCCAGTAGCGCCTCCCAGGGCTCCAAGCAGTACTTC	CASSASQGSKQYF
TRBV11-2	TRBD1	-	TRBJ1-1	TGTGCCAGCAGCTTCAGCGGGACAGGGGGTTACGAAGCTTTCTTT	CASSFSGTGGYEAFF
TRBV3-1/TRBV3-2	TRBD1	-	TRBJ2-5	TGTGCCAGCAGCCGTCCGGGACAGCAAGAGACCCAGTACTTC	CASSRPGQQETQYF
TRBV24-1	-	-	TRBJ1-4	TGTGCCACCAGTGCAAATAGGGGCGGCGGAGAAAAACTGTTTTTT	CATSANRGGGEKLFF
TRBV7-6	-	-	TRBJ2-3	TGTGCCAGCAGCTCCAGGGGACTAACCGAGGCAGATACGCAGTATTTT	CASSSRGLTEADTQYF